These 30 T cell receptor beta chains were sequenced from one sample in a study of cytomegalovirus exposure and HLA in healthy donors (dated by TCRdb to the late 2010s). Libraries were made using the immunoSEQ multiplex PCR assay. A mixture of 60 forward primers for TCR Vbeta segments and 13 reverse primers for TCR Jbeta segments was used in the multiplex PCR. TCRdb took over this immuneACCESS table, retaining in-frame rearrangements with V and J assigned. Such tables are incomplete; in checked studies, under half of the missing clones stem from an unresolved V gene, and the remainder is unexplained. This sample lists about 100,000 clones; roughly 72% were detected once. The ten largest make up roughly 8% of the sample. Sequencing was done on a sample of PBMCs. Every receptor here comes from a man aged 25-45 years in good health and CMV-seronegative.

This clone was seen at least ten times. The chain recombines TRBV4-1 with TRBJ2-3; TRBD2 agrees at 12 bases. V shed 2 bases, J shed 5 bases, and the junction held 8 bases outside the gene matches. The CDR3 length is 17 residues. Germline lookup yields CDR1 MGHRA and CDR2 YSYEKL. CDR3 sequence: CASSQPTSGRKKDTQYF. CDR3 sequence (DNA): TGCGCCAGCAGCCAACCGACTAGCGGGAGAAAGAAAGATACGCAGTATTTT.

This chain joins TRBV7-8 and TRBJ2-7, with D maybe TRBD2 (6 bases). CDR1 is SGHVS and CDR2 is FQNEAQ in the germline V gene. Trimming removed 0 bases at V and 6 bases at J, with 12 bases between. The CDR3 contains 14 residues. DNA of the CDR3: TGTGCCAGCAGCTTAGCGTTAGCGGTGGGCGAGCAGTACTTC. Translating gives CASSLALAVGEQYF. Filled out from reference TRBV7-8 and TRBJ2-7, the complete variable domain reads GAGVSQSPRYKVAKRGQDVALRCDPISGHVSLFWYQQALGQGPEFLTYFQNEAQLDKSGLPSDRFFAERPEGSVSTLKIQRTQQEDSAVYLCASSLALAVGEQYFGPGTRLTVT.

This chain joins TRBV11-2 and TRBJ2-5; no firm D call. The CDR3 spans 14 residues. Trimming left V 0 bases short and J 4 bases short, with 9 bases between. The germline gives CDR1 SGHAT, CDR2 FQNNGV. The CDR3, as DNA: TGTGCCAGCAGCTTAGATTTTCTCGGAGAGACCCAGTACTTC. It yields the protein CASSLDFLGETQYF.

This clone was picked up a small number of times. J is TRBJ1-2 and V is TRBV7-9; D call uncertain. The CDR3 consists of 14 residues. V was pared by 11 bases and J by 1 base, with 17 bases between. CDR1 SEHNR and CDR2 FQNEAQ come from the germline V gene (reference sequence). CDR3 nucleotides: TGTGCCTCCCAGCCGGGGAGAAGTAACTATGGCTACACCTTC. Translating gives CASQPGRSNYGYTF.

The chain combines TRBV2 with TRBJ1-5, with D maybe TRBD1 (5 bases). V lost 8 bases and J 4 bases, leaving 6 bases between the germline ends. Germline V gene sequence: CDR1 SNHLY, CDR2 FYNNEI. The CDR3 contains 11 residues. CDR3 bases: TGTGCCAGCGGGGGGAATCAGCCCCAGCATTTT. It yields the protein CASGGNQPQHF.

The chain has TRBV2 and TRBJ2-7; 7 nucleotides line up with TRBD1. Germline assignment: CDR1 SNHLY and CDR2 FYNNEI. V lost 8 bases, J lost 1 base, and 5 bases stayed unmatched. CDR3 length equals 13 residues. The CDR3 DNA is TGTGCCAGCCGAGACAGGGCGTCCTACGAGCAGTACTTC. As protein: CASRDRASYEQYF. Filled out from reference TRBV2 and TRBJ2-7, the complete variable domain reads EPEVTQTPSHQVTQMGQEVILRCVPISNHLYFYWYRQILGQKVEFLVSFYNNEISEKSEIFDDQFSVERPDGSNFTLKIRSTKLEDSAMYFCASRDRASYEQYFGPGTRLTVT.

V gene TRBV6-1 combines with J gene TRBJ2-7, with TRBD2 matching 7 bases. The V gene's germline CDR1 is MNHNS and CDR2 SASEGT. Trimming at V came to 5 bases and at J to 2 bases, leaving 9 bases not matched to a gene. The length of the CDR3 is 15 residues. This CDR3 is CASSQREGPPYEQYF. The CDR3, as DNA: TGTGCCAGCAGTCAGCGGGAAGGGCCCCCCTACGAGCAGTACTTC.

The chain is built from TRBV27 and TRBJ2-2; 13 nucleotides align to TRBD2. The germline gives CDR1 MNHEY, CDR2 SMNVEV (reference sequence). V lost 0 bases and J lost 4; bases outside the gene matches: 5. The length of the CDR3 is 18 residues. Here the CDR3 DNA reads TGTGCCAGCAGTTTATCTCCCCGGACTAGCGGGAGCACCGGGGAGCTGTTTTTT. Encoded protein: CASSLSPRTSGSTGELFF.

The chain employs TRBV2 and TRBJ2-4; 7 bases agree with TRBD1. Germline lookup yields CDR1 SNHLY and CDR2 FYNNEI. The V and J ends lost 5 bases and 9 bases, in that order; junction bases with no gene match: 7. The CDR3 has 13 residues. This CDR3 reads CASSLTGVGIQYF. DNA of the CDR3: TGTGCCAGCAGTCTAACAGGGGTCGGCATTCAGTACTTC.

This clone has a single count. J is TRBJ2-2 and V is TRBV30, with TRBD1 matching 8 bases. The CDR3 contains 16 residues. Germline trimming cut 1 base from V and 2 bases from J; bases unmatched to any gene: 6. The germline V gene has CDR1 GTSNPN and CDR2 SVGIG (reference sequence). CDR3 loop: CAWSADRGSNTGELFF. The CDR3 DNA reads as TGTGCCTGGAGTGCCGACAGGGGCTCAAACACCGGGGAGCTGTTTTTT. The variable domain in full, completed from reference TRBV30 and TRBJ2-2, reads SQTIHQWPATLVQPVGSPLSLECTVEGTSNPNLYWYRQAAGRGLQLLFYSVGIGQISSEVPQNLSASRPQDRQFILSSKKLLLSDSGFYLCAWSADRGSNTGELFFGEGSRLTVL.

The CDR3 nucleotides read TGTGCCAGCAGCCTGACTAGCGGACGGGAGACCCAGTACTTC. The encoded protein is CASSLTSGRETQYF. The chain joins TRBV27 to TRBJ2-5; 9 bases are a match to TRBD2. Germline CDR1 reads MNHEY; CDR2 reads SMNVEV (reference sequence). V shed 6 bases and J 5 bases; nucleotides not matched to a gene: 7. The CDR3 extends over 14 amino acids.

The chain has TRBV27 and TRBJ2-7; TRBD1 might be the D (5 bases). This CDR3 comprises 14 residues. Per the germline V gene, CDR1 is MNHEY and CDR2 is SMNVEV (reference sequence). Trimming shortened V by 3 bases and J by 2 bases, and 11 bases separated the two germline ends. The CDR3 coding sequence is TGTGCCAGCAGTTTTAGACAGCCACCCTACGAGCAGTACTTC. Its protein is CASSFRQPPYEQYF.

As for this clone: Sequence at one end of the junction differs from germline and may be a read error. This CDR3 reads CATSRSWGSNNEQFF. The CDR3 DNA is TGTGCCACCAGCAGATCTTGGGGCTCCAACAATGAGCAGTTCTTC. The chain recombines TRBV15 with TRBJ2-1; perhaps TRBD1 as D (5 bases). Germline CDR1 is LNHNV and CDR2 is YYDKDF (reference sequence). The CDR3 is made up of 15 amino acids. The whole variable domain, remainder taken from reference TRBV15 and TRBJ2-1, is DAMVIQNPRYQVTQFGKPVTLSCSQTLNHNVMYWYQQKSSQAPKLLFHYYDKDFNNEADTPDNFQSRRPNTSFCFLDIRSPGLGDTAMYLCATSRSWGSNNEQFFGPGTRLTVL.

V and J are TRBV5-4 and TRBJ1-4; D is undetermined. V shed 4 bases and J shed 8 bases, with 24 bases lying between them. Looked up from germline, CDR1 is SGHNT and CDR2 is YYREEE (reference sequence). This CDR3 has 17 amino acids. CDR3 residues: CASSPSDRLGSGEKLFF. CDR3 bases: TGTGCCAGCAGCCCCTCAGACCGGCTTGGGAGCGGCGAAAAACTGTTTTTT.

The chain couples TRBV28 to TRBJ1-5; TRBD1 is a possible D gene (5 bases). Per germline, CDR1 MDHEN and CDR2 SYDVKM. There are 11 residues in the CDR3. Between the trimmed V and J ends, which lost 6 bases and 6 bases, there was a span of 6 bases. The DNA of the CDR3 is TGTGCCAGCAGCAGGGTTCAGCCCCAGCATTTT. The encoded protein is CASSRVQPQHF.

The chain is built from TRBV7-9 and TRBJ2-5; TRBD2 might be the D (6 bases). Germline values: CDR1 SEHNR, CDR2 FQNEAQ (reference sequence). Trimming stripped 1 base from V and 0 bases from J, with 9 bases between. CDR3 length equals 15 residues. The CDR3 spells CASSLGGANQETQYF. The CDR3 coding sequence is TGTGCCAGCAGCTTAGGCGGGGCAAACCAAGAGACCCAGTACTTC.

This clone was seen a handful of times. The CDR3 sequence: CASSYPGQGAFSTDTQYF. CDR3 sequence (DNA): TGTGCCAGCAGCTACCCGGGACAGGGGGCCTTTAGCACAGATACGCAGTATTTT. The chain has TRBV28 and TRBJ2-3; 12 bases line up with TRBD1. Losses at the gene ends were 6 bases for V and 0 bases for J; bases not matched to a gene: 10. The CDR3 has 18 amino acids. Germline lookup yields CDR1 MDHEN and CDR2 SYDVKM.

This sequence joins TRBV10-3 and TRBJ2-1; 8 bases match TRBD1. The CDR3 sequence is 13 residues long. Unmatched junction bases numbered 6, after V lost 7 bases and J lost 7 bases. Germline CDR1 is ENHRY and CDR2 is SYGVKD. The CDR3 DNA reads TGTGCCATCACCCCGGACAGGGTTAATGAGCAGTTCTTC. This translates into CAITPDRVNEQFF.

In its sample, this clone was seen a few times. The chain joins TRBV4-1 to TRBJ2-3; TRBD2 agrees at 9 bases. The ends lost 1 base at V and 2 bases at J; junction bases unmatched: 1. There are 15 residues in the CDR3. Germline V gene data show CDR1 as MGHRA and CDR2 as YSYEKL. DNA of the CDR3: TGCGCCAGCAGCCAAGCTAGCGGGATCACAGATACGCAGTATTTT. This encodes CASSQASGITDTQYF.

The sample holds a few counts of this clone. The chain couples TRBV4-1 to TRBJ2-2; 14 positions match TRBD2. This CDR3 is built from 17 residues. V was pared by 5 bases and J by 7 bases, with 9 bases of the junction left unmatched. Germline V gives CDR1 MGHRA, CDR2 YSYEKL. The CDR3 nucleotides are TGCGCCAGCAGCTTACGGACTAGCGGGGGGCCGGGCGGGGAGCTGTTTTTT. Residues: CASSLRTSGGPGGELFF.

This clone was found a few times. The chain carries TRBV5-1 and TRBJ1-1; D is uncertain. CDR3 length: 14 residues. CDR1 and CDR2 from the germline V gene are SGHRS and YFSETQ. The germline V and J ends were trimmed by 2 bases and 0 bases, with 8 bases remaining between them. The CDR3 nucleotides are TGCGCCAGCAGCTTCTCCACAGTGAACACTGAAGCTTTCTTT. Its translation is CASSFSTVNTEAFF.

The CDR3 bases are TGTGCCAGCAGACCTCCCACAGGGGGCACTGAAGCTTTCTTT. Its protein product is CASRPPTGGTEAFF. The chain recombines TRBV6-1 with TRBJ1-1, with 8 nucleotides matching TRBD1. There are 14 residues in the CDR3. Looked up from germline, CDR1 is MNHNS and CDR2 is SASEGT. The V gene end was trimmed by 6 bases and the J gene end by 4 bases; junction bases not matched to a gene: 7.

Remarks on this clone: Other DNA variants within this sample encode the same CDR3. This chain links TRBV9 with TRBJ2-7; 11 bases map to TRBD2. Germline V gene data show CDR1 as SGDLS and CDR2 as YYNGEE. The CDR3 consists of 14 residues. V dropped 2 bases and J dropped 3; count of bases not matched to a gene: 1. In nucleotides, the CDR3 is TGTGCCAGCAGCGTGGGGACTAGCGGCTACGAGCAGTACTTC. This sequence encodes CASSVGTSGYEQYF.

CDR3 DNA sequence: TGTGCTAGTGGACCCACTCCGGGTCGCCAGGAGACCCAGTACTTC. Translation gives CASGPTPGRQETQYF. The rearrangement uses TRBV12-5 and TRBJ2-5, with D unresolved. The V gene lost 6 bases and the J gene lost 5 bases, with 19 bases spanning the gap. This CDR3 spans 15 amino acids. Germline V lookup: CDR1 LGHNT, CDR2 FRNRAP.

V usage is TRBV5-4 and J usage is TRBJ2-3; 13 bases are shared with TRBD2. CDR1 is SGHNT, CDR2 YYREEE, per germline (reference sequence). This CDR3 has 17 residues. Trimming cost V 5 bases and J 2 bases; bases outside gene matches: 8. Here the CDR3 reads CASSRLAGGPPTDTQYF. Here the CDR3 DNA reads TGTGCCAGCAGTAGACTAGCGGGAGGCCCCCCCACAGATACGCAGTATTTT.

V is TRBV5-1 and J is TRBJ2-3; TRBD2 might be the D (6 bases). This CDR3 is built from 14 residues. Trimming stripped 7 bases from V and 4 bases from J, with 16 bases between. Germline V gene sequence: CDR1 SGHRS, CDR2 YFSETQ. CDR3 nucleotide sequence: TGCGCCAGCGTGATGGGAGGCGGGGCAGATACGCAGTATTTT. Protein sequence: CASVMGGGADTQYF. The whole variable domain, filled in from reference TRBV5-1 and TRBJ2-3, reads KAGVTQTPRYLIKTRGQQVTLSCSPISGHRSVSWYQQTPGQGLQFLFEYFSETQRNKGNFPGRFSGRQFSNSRSEMNVSTLELGDSALYLCASVMGGGADTQYFGPGTRLTVL.

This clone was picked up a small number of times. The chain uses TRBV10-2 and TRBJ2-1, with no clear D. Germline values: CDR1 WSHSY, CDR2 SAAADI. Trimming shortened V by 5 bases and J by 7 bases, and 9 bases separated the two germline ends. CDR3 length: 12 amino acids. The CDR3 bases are TGCGCCAGCAGTCGAACTGCGAATGAGCAGTTCTTC. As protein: CASSRTANEQFF.

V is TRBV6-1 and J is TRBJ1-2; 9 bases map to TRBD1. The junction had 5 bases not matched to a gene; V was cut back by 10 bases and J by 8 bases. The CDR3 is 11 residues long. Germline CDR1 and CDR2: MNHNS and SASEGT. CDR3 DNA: TGTGCCACAGAGGACAGGGGAGGCTACACCTTC. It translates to CATEDRGGYTF.

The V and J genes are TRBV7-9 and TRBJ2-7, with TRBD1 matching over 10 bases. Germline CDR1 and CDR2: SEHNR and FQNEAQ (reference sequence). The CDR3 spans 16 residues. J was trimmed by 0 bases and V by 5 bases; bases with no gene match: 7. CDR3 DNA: TGTGCCAGCAGCACACGGACAGGGGGGACCTCCTACGAGCAGTACTTC. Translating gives CASSTRTGGTSYEQYF.

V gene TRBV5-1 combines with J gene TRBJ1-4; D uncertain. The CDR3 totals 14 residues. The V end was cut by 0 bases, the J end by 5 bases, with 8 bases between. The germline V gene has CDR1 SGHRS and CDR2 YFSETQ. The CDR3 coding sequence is TGCGCCAGCAGCTTGGGACAACAGAATGAAAAACTGTTTTTT. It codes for CASSLGQQNEKLFF.